This TCR beta chain was documented in a study of shared clonotypes between healthy human individuals. Germline V gives CDR1 SGHDT, CDR2 YYEEEE. Trimming took off 4 bases at V and 5 bases at J, with 15 bases between the two ends. There are 14 residues in the CDR3. Clones were read by immunoSEQ multiplex PCR, and TCRdb kept only the in-frame ones, dropping some. Seen here are under 1 million clones, more than 85% observed once, and the top ten hold 24%. CD45RO-negative cells were positively selected for CCR7, leaving out terminally differentiated effector memory CD45RA+ cells. V and J are TRBV5-6 and TRBJ1-1; tentatively, D is TRBD1 (6 bases). The source of this sequence is a man between 25 and 39 years old in good health. The sequencing sample was made of naive CD8+ T cells sorted from blood. The CDR3 coding sequence is TGTGCCAGCAGCCCTAGGGGGGTCTCAACTGAAGCTTTCTTT. Translating gives CASSPRGVSTEAFF.